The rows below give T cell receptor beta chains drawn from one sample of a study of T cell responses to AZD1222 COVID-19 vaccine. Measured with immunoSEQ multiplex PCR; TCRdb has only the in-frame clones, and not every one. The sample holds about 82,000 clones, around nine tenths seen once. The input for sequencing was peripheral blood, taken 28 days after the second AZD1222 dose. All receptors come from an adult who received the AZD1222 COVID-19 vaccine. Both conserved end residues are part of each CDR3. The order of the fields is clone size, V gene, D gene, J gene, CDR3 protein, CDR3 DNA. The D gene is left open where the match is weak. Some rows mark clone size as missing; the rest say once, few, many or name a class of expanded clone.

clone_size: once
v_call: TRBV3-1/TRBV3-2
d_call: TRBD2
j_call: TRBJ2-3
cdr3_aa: CASSPRVGLAGDTQYF
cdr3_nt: TGTGCCAGCAGCCCGCGGGTCGGACTAGCAGGGGATACGCAGTATTTT

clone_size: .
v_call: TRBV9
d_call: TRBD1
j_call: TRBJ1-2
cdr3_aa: CASSVDDREGYTF
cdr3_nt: TGTGCCAGCAGCGTAGACGACAGGGAAGGCTACACCTTC

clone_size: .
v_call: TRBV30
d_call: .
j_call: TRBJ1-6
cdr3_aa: CAWGTSNSPLHF
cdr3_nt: TGTGCCTGGGGGACCAGTAATTCACCCCTCCACTTT

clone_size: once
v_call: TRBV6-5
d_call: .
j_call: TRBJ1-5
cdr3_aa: CASTGRDSNQPQHF
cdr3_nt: TGTGCCAGCACCGGGAGGGATAGCAATCAGCCCCAGCATTTT

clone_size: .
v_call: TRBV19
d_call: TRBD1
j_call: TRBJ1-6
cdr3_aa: CASSIDYRGLGNSPLHF
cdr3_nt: TGTGCCAGTAGTATAGACTACAGGGGGCTAGGGAATTCACCCCTCCACTTT

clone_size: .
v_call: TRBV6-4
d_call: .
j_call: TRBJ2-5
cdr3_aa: CASSVMPGGTQYF
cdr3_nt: TGTGCCAGCAGTGTAATGCCCGGCGGGACCCAGTACTTC

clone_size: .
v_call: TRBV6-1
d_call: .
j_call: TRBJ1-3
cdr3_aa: CASSEGVGAPGNTIYF
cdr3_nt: TGTGCCAGCAGTGAGGGGGTAGGGGCGCCTGGAAACACCATATATTTT

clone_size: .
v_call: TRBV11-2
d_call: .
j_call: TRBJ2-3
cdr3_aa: CASSLSSLTDTQYF
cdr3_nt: TGTGCCAGCAGCTTAAGCAGTCTCACAGATACGCAGTATTTT

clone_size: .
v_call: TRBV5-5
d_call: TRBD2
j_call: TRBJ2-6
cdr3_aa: CASSGGSSGANVLTF
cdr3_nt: TGTGCCAGCAGCGGCGGGAGCTCTGGGGCCAACGTCCTGACTTTC

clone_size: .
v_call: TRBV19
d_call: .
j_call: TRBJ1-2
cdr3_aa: CASSIEKGLNYGYTF
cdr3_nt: TGTGCCAGTAGTATCGAAAAGGGCTTAAACTATGGCTACACCTTC

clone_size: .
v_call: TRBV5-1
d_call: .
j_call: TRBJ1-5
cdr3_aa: CASSLGGRINQPQHF
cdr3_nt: TGCGCCAGCAGCTTGGGGGGCCGGATCAATCAGCCCCAGCATTTT

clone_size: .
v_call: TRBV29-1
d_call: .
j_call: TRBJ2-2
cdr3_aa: CSVQGISAGELFF
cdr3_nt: TGCAGCGTTCAGGGGATCAGCGCCGGGGAGCTGTTTTTT

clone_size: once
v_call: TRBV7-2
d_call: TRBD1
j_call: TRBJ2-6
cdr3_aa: CASGKTGGQSGANVLTF
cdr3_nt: TGTGCCAGCGGAAAGACAGGGGGCCAGTCTGGGGCCAACGTCCTGACTTTC

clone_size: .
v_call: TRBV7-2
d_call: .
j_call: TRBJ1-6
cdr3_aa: CASSLGFGSPLHF
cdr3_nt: TGTGCCAGCAGCTTAGGGTTTGGGTCACCCCTCCACTTT

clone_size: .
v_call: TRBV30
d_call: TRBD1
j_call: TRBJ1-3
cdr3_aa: CAWSAGGGNTIYF
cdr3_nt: TGTGCCTGGAGTGCAGGGGGTGGAAACACCATATATTTT

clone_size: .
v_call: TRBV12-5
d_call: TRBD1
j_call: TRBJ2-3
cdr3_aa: CASGLSRGYTQYF
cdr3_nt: TGTGCTAGTGGTTTGAGCAGGGGGTATACGCAGTATTTT

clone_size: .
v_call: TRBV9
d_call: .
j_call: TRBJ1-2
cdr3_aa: CASSPRTGGGYTF
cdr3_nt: TGTGCCAGCAGCCCTCGGACTGGGGGAGGCTACACCTTC

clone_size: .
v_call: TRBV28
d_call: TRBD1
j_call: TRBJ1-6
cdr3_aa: CASTSPGQVNSPLHF
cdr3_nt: TGTGCCAGCACTAGCCCCGGACAGGTTAATTCACCCCTCCACTTT

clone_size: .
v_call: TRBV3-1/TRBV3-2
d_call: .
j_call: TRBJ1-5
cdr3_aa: CASSQGRGGNQPQHF
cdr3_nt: TGTGCCAGCAGCCAAGGCAGGGGTGGCAATCAGCCCCAGCATTTT

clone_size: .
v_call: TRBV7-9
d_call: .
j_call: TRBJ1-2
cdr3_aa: CASSLAVVTVNYGYTF
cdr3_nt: TGTGCCAGCAGCTTAGCCGTCGTGACAGTGAACTATGGCTACACCTTC

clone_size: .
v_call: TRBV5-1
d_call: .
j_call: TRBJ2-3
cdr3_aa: CASSLVTSINTQYF
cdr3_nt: TGCGCCAGCAGCTTGGTGACTAGTATCAATACGCAGTATTTT

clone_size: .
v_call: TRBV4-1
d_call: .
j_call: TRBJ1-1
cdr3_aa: CASSQDDGIDRFKAFF
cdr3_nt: TGCGCCAGCAGCCAAGATGACGGTATCGACAGATTTAAAGCTTTCTTT

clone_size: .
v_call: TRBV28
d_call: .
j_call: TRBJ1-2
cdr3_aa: CASTKGTGYYGYTF
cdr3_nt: TGTGCCAGCACCAAAGGAACAGGGTATTATGGCTACACCTTC

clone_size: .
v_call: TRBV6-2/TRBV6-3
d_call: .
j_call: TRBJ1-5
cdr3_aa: CASSPFRAQPQHF
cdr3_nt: TGTGCCAGCAGCCCGTTTAGGGCTCAGCCCCAGCATTTT

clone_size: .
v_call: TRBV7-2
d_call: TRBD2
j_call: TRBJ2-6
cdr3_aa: CASSLARVAGASGANVLTF
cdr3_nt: TGTGCCAGCAGCTTAGCGCGGGTAGCGGGGGCCTCTGGGGCCAACGTCCTGACTTTC

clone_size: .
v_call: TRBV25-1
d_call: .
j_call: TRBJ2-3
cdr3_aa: CASSELFPGESTDTQYF
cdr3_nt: TGTGCCAGCAGTGAACTATTCCCAGGGGAAAGCACAGATACGCAGTATTTT

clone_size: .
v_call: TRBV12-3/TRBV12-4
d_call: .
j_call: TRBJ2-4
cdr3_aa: CASSLWGKNIQYF
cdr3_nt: TGTGCCAGCAGTTTATGGGGCAAAAACATTCAGTACTTC

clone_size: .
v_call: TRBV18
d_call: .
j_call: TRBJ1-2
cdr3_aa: CASSPESGDGYTF
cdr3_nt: TGTGCCAGCTCCCCTGAATCGGGGGACGGCTACACCTTC

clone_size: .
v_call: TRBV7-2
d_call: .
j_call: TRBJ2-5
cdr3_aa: CASSALSGLQETQYF
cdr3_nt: TGTGCCAGCAGCGCCCTCTCAGGTCTACAAGAGACCCAGTACTTC

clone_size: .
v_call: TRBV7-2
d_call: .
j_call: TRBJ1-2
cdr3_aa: CASSLSGSPNYGYTF
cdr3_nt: TGTGCCAGCAGCTTAAGCGGCAGTCCTAACTATGGCTACACCTTC

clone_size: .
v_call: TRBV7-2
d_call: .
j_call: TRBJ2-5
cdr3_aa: CASSLVWGQETQYF
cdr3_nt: TGTGCCAGCAGCTTAGTTTGGGGTCAGGAGACCCAGTACTTC

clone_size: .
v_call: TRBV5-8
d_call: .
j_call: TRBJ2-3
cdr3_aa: CASTEGDTQYF
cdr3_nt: TGTGCCAGCACCGAGGGAGATACGCAGTATTTT

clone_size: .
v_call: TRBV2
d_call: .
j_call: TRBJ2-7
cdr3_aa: CASSEAAEFLEQYF
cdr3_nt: TGTGCCAGCAGTGAAGCGGCTGAGTTTTTGGAGCAGTACTTC

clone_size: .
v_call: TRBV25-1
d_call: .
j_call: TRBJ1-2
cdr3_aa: CASSENPRDNYGYTF
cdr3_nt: TGTGCCAGCAGTGAAAACCCCCGGGATAACTATGGCTACACCTTC

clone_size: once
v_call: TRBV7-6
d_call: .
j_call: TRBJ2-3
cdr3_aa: CASSLLGPPTTDTQYF
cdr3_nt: TGTGCCAGCAGCTTATTAGGCCCACCAACCACAGATACGCAGTATTTT

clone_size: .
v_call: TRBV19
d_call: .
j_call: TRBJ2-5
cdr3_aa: CASSARLGRGIQETQYF
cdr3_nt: TGTGCCAGTAGTGCCCGACTGGGGCGGGGTATCCAAGAGACCCAGTACTTC

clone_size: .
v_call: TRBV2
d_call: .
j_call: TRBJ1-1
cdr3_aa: CASSVGGLLDLNTEAFF
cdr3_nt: TGTGCCAGCAGTGTTGGGGGGCTGCTCGATTTGAACACTGAAGCTTTCTTT

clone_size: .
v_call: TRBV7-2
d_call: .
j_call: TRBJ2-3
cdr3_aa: CASTSYIYTDTQYF
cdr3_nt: TGTGCCAGCACCTCCTATATTTACACAGATACGCAGTATTTT

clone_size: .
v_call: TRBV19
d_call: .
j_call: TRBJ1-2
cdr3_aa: CASRDGQTLYGYTF
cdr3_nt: TGTGCCAGTAGAGATGGACAGACACTCTATGGCTACACCTTC

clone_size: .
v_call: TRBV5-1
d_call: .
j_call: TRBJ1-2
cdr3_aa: CASSLEEGPNYGYTF
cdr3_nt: TGCGCCAGCAGCTTGGAAGAGGGGCCCAACTATGGCTACACCTTC

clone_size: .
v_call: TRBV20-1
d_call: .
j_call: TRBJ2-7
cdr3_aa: CSARVDRQAYF
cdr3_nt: TGCAGTGCTAGAGTGGACCGGCAGGCGTACTTC

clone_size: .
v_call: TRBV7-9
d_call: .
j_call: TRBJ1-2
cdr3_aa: CASSSLNGAGRYTF
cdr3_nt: TGTGCCAGCAGCTCCCTTAACGGGGCGGGGCGCTACACCTTC

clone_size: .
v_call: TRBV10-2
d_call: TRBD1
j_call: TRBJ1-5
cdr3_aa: CASSDRQGGGNQPQHF
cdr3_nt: TGCGCCAGCAGTGACCGACAGGGGGGCGGCAATCAGCCCCAGCATTTT